Below are 5 T cell receptor beta chains sequenced from a single sample in a study of cytomegalovirus exposure and HLA in healthy donors. Vbeta (60) and Jbeta (13) primers were used in the PCR. Here immunoSEQ multiplex PCR was the method, and the copy in TCRdb shows in-frame clones only, minus some. The sample table includes 80,000 to 100,000 clones. Sequencing was carried out using PBMCs. The receptors were sampled from a man aged 45-60 years in good health and CMV-seronegative.

The rearrangement joins TRBV5-1 to TRBJ1-1; D is ambiguous. The CDR3 sequence is 11 residues long. The germline gives CDR1 SGHRS, CDR2 YFSETQ. The ends were cut back, 4 bases at V and 11 bases at J, with 12 bases in the middle. The CDR3 sequence: CASSGNVGAFF. The CDR3, as DNA: TGCGCCAGCAGCGGAAATGTCGGGGCTTTCTTT.

The rearrangement uses TRBV11-3 and TRBJ2-1, with 7 positions matching TRBD2. Germline V lookup: CDR1 SGHNT, CDR2 YENEEA. The CDR3 has 12 residues. The V gene end was trimmed by 4 bases and the J gene end by 10 bases; junction bases not matched to a gene: 4. Written as DNA, the CDR3 is TGTGCCAGCAGCTATGGGACTACCGAGCAGTTCTTC. Protein sequence: CASSYGTTEQFF.

This CDR3 reads CASSISGNTIYF. DNA of the CDR3: TGTGCCAGCAGCATCTCTGGAAACACCATATATTTT. The chain uses TRBV28 and TRBJ1-3, with D hard to call. The CDR3 totals 12 residues. From germline, CDR1 is MDHEN and CDR2 SYDVKM. Trimming took 6 bases from V and 0 from J, leaving 3 bases between them.

CDR3 nucleotide sequence: TGTGCCAGCTGGAGGGTTGACTATGGCTACACCTTC. Amino acids: CASWRVDYGYTF. The chain employs TRBV6-1 and TRBJ1-2; D unclear. The CDR3 consists of 12 residues. Trimming shortened V by 8 bases and J by 3 bases, and 10 bases separated the two germline ends. Germline assignment: CDR1 MNHNS and CDR2 SASEGT.

This chain connects TRBV7-8 to TRBJ1-1; 7 bases map to TRBD1. Trimming removed 5 bases from V and 7 bases from J; junction bases left unmatched: 13. The CDR3 covers 15 residues. From germline, CDR1 is SGHVS and CDR2 FQNEAQ. The CDR3 is CASSVWTGTLNEAFF. CDR3 coding DNA: TGTGCCAGCAGCGTATGGACAGGAACTCTTAATGAAGCTTTCTTT.